The 15 T cell receptor beta chains presented below share a single source sample, sequenced in a study of shared clonotypes between healthy human individuals. TCRdb's table, derived via immunoSEQ multiplex PCR, lists solely in-frame clones and lacks some. Of over a million clones detected, approximately 80% appear once; the ten largest clones hold 0.55% to 0.7%. Material: memory CD4+ T cells from PBMCs. Subset given: CD45RA-negative fraction. The receptors shown here come from a man between 18 and 35 years old in good health. Some clones in this sample may be carry-over from other donors' samples.

This clone was counted a few times. The chain has TRBV5-1 and TRBJ2-3; TRBD1 aligns across 7 bases. The trim removed 0 bases at V and 7 bases at J, leaving 5 bases unmatched. The CDR3 runs to 14 residues. Germline V gives CDR1 SGHRS, CDR2 YFSETQ. This CDR3 is CASSLVGQPNTQYF. For the CDR3, the DNA is TGCGCCAGCAGCTTGGTGGGACAGCCTAATACGCAGTATTTT.

The gene calls are TRBV7-2 and TRBJ1-3; D perhaps matches TRBD1 (5 bases). Looked up from germline, CDR1 is SGHTA and CDR2 is FQGNSA. The CDR3 has 17 residues. V lost 5 bases and J 0 bases, leaving 17 bases between the germline ends. CDR3 region: CASSRRGGGSSGNTIYF. CDR3 nucleotides: TGTGCCAGCAGCCGCCGGGGGGGAGGCTCCTCTGGAAACACCATATATTTT.

The chain recombines TRBV7-3 with TRBJ1-3; 9 positions agree with TRBD1. Germline loops: CDR1 SGHTA, CDR2 FQGTGA. The CDR3 extends over 13 amino acids. Germline trimming cut 5 bases from V and 9 bases from J; bases unmatched to any gene: 5. The CDR3 DNA sequence: TGTGCCAGCAGCCCGGGACAGGGAGCCACCATATATTTT. Translating gives CASSPGQGATIYF.

A word on this clone: This sequence may be a read error, since a much larger clone differs from it by one base. This CDR3 is also generated by other DNA sequences in the sample. V gene TRBV9 combines with J gene TRBJ1-2; D ambiguous. The CDR3 sequence is 16 residues long. The V gene's germline CDR1 is SGDLS and CDR2 YYNGEE. V lost 0 bases to trimming and J lost 2 bases, with 14 bases between them. CDR3 sequence: CASSVGLGSSNYGYTF. CDR3 sequence (DNA): TGTGCCAGCAGCGTAGGGTTGGGCAGCTCCAACTATGGCTACACCTTC.

V and J are TRBV28 and TRBJ1-5; D gene unclear. CDR1 is MDHEN, CDR2 SYDVKM, per germline. The CDR3 contains 12 residues. With 3 bases removed from V and 9 bases from J, the gap between germline ends came to 9 bases. The chain's CDR3 is CASSFPGAPQHF. CDR3 nucleotide sequence: TGTGCCAGCAGTTTCCCAGGTGCGCCCCAGCATTTT.

The gene calls are TRBV7-6 and TRBJ2-1; TRBD2 agrees at 8 bases. The trim removed 5 bases at V and 15 bases at J, leaving 18 bases unmatched. The germline gives CDR1 SGHVS, CDR2 FNYEAQ. The CDR3 loop spans 15 amino acids. The CDR3 sequence: CASSPFLAGGPYPFF. CDR3 nucleotide sequence: TGTGCCAGCAGCCCCTTTCTGGCGGGAGGACCCTACCCGTTCTTC.

V gene TRBV7-8 combines with J gene TRBJ1-1, with 10 bases that match TRBD1. This CDR3 spans 15 amino acids. Germline assignment: CDR1 SGHVS and CDR2 FQNEAQ. Losses at the gene ends were 7 bases for V and 10 bases for J; bases not matched to a gene: 15. For the CDR3, the DNA is TGTGCCAGCATCCCAAGACCGGGACAGGGGTCGTCAGCTTTCTTT. It encodes CASIPRPGQGSSAFF.

The rearrangement joins TRBV6-5 to TRBJ1-4; 9 nucleotides align to TRBD1. The CDR3 is 15 amino acids. V shed 6 bases, J shed 7 bases, and the junction held 9 bases outside the gene matches. From germline, CDR1 is MNHEY and CDR2 SVGAGI. CDR3 DNA: TGTGCCAGCAGGGGACAGGGCTTTAGGAGTGAAAAACTGTTTTTT. The encoded protein is CASRGQGFRSEKLFF.

V is TRBV29-1 and J is TRBJ1-2; D perhaps matches TRBD1 (6 bases). Trimming cost V 7 bases and J 0 bases, with 12 bases left between them. Germline V gene data show CDR1 as SQVTM and CDR2 as ANQGSEA. This CDR3 has 13 residues. The CDR3 is CSGWTAPNYGYTF. The CDR3 coding sequence is TGCAGCGGTTGGACAGCACCTAACTATGGCTACACCTTC. Drawing the rest from reference TRBV29-1 and TRBJ1-2, the complete variable domain is SAVISQKPSRDICQRGTSLTIQCQVDSQVTMMFWYRQQPGQSLTLIATANQGSEATYESGFVIDKFPISRPNLTFSTLTVSNMSPEDSSIYLCSGWTAPNYGYTFGSGTRLTVV.

This clone was seen once. A read error may explain this, as a much larger clone is one base away. This sequence joins TRBV30 and TRBJ1-2; possibly TRBD1 for D (6 bases). Germline loops: CDR1 GTSNPN, CDR2 SVGIG (reference sequence). CDR3 length: 15 residues. The CDR3 sequence is CARSRLQGSQGGYTF. Written as DNA, the CDR3 is TGTGCCCGGAGCCGATTACAGGGATCTCAGGGGGGCTACACCTTC.

The chain employs TRBV10-1 and TRBJ2-1; 11 nucleotides match TRBD1. V gave up 3 bases and J gave up 8 bases; unmatched junction bases: 9. This CDR3 region has 16 residues. Germline assignment: CDR1 WNHNN and CDR2 SYGVQD (reference sequence). CDR3 nucleotides: TGCGCCAGCAGTGAAGGACAGGGGGCTCAATACCATGAGCAGTTCTTC. Translation gives CASSEGQGAQYHEQFF.

The chain recombines TRBV30 with TRBJ1-5, with a weak D call TRBD1 (6 bases). The CDR3 runs 14 residues. Germline V CDR1 and CDR2: GTSNPN, SVGIG (reference sequence). The V and J ends lost 2 bases and 5 bases respectively, with 13 bases between them. The CDR3 region has the DNA TGTGCCTGGAGTCTGGGGGGGCCGGATCAGCCCCAGCATTTT. It yields the protein CAWSLGGPDQPQHF.

A note on this clone: Being one base from a much bigger clone, this may be a read error. The chain joins TRBV18 to TRBJ2-1; 12 nucleotides agree with TRBD2. CDR3 length: 16 amino acids. In germline, CDR1 is KGHSH, CDR2 LQKENI. The CDR3 nucleotides read TGTGCCAGCCGGGCGACTAGCGGGAGCTCCTACAATGTGCAGTTCTTC. Translation: CASRATSGSSYNVQFF.

The chain is built from TRBV9 and TRBJ2-1; D possibly corresponds to TRBD2 (7 bases). Germline CDR1 reads SGDLS; CDR2 reads YYNGEE. The CDR3 is 15 amino acids. Deletions cut 3 bases from V and 8 bases from J, with 18 bases between. The CDR3 spells CASSAGARGRDEQFF. For the CDR3, the DNA is TGTGCCAGCAGCGCGGGAGCTAGGGGGAGGGATGAGCAGTTCTTC.

This clone came up once. The gene calls are TRBV19 and TRBJ2-6; D possibly matches TRBD1 or TRBD2 (6 bases each). V shed 0 bases and J shed 2 bases, with 17 bases lying between them. Germline V lookup: CDR1 LNHDA, CDR2 SQIVND (reference sequence). The CDR3 length is 19 residues. The CDR3 coding sequence is TGTGCCAGTAGTATAGATAACAGGGACTGGGAAGCTGGGGCCAACGTCCTGACTTTC. It specifies CASSIDNRDWEAGANVLTF.